This T cell receptor beta chain was sequenced in a study of T cells in women clearing cervical HPV infection. Study-level information: Cases were women with histologically confirmed HPV16-related CIN3 or worse, including a couple of invasive cancers. Controls were women whose single incident HPV16 infection cleared within 12 months without precancer or cancer. Blood came at first lesion visit for cases, post-clearance for controls. Regarding the study as a whole: CIN3+ cases had significantly higher TCR richness than controls; evenness did not differ.

About this clone: Its antigen is currently unknown. The read ends 3 residues before the CDR3 terminus; that terminus is restored from the germline J gene.

Germline-derived CDR1 and CDR2 are SEHNR and FQNEAQ (reference sequence). CDR3 length: 15 amino acids. Sequencing was performed with immunoSEQ multiplex PCR; in TCRdb, only in-frame clones are kept and a portion is missing. Seen in this sample are approximately 25,000 clones; the ten most common clones hold roughly 20%. The gene calls are TRBV7-9 and TRBJ2-3; the match to TRBD1 covers 7 bases. The sample consisted of blood buffy coat. This clonotype was obtained from a woman between 18 and 70 years old with a cervical HPV16 infection that either progressed to CIN3+ or cleared (not recorded which). This CDR3 reads CASSPGTASNQPQYF. The sequenced part of the CDR3 DNA is TGTGCCAGCAGCCCCGGGACAGCAAGCAATCAGCCG.